These 10 T cell receptor beta chains were sequenced from one sample in a study of cytotoxic CD8 clonotypes in ibrutinib-treated CLL. Sequencing used immunoSEQ multiplex PCR; TCRdb keeps in-frame clones, though not all of them. The data show some 92,000 clones, 70% to 80% seen once. The source was PBMCs, collected after 24 months of ibrutinib treatment. These TCRs come from a human donor with chronic lymphocytic leukemia.

V is TRBV30 and J is TRBJ2-1; D might be TRBD2 (5 bases). Germline V gene data show CDR1 as GTSNPN and CDR2 as SVGIG (reference sequence). V was shortened by 2 bases and J by 6 bases, with 17 bases between the two germline ends. This CDR3 contains 15 residues. The CDR3 DNA is TGTGCCTGGAGTCGTAGCGAGAGTCGGGTCAATGAGCAGTTCTTC. Protein: CAWSRSESRVNEQFF.

The V gene is TRBV19, the J gene TRBJ2-5, with D perhaps being TRBD1 or TRBD2 (6 bases each). V was clipped by 5 bases and J by 2 bases, with 18 bases between them. Germline V gives CDR1 LNHDA, CDR2 SQIVND (reference sequence). The CDR3 sequence is 16 residues long. The CDR3 loop is CASSPAVGGIQETQYF. CDR3 coding DNA: TGTGCCAGTAGTCCCGCCGTCGGGGGCATTCAAGAGACCCAGTACTTC.

This chain joins TRBV15 and TRBJ2-5, with 8 bases that match TRBD2. The V gene's germline CDR1 is LNHNV and CDR2 YYDKDF (reference sequence). The CDR3 is 17 amino acids. V dropped 2 bases and J dropped 5; count of bases not matched to a gene: 13. The CDR3: CATSRTLAEGGGETQYF. CDR3 nucleotide sequence: TGTGCCACCAGCAGAACACTAGCGGAGGGGGGTGGGGAGACCCAGTACTTC.

The V and J genes are TRBV7-9 and TRBJ2-3; D is unresolved. The germline V gene encodes CDR1 SEHNR and CDR2 FQNEAQ (reference sequence). Between the trimmed V and J ends, which lost 5 bases and 2 bases, there was a span of 17 bases. The CDR3 has 16 amino acids. The chain's CDR3 is CASSVRASKPTDTQYF. In DNA, the CDR3 is TGTGCCAGCAGCGTCCGGGCCTCCAAACCCACAGATACGCAGTATTTT.

In this sample, this clone turned up a few times. CDR3 sequence reads: CASSSTANEKLFF. DNA for the CDR3: TGTGCCAGCAGCTCGACAGCGAATGAAAAACTGTTTTTT. The chain employs TRBV11-2 and TRBJ1-4; D is perhaps TRBD1 (5 bases). The CDR3 length is 13 residues. CDR1 and CDR2 from the germline V gene are SGHAT and FQNNGV. V was cut by 4 bases and J by 5 bases, with 8 bases left in between.

CDR3: CASSYSGGETQYF. CDR3 DNA: TGTGCCAGCAGTTACTCGGGGGGGGAGACCCAGTACTTC. V usage is TRBV6-5 and J usage is TRBJ2-5; TRBD2 matches at 7 bases. Germline values: CDR1 MNHEY, CDR2 SVGAGI. The CDR3 runs 13 residues. V lost 0 bases to trimming and J lost 5 bases; unmatched junction nucleotides: 0.

Only one count was recorded for this clone. The gene calls are TRBV6-1 and TRBJ2-3; 8 bases line up with TRBD2. Germline V gives CDR1 MNHNS, CDR2 SASEGT. The CDR3 is 14 residues long. V dropped 4 bases and J dropped 4; count of bases not matched to a gene: 4. CDR3 DNA sequence: TGTGCCAGCAGTGTAGGACTAGCCGCAGATACGCAGTATTTT. It codes for CASSVGLAADTQYF.

The rearrangement links TRBV28 to TRBJ1-5; 8 bases align to TRBD1. Germline loops: CDR1 MDHEN, CDR2 SYDVKM. The CDR3 has 15 amino acids. V was pared by 3 bases and J by 6 bases, with 7 bases of the junction left unmatched. Here the CDR3 reads CASSLAGQGLQPQHF. The CDR3 region has the DNA TGTGCCAGCAGTTTGGCCGGACAGGGCCTTCAGCCCCAGCATTTT.

This clone has only a few counts. The genes are TRBV5-1 and TRBJ2-7; D is uncertain. The CDR3 is made up of 16 amino acids. The germline CDR1 and CDR2 sequences are SGHRS and YFSETQ. Trimming cost V 4 bases and J 1 base, with 18 bases left between them. The CDR3 region has the DNA TGCGCCAGCAGCCTTTCCTTGGCAGGCACGTCCTACGAGCAGTACTTC. This codes for CASSLSLAGTSYEQYF. The entire variable domain, with the rest obtained from reference TRBV5-1 and TRBJ2-7, is as follows: KAGVTQTPRYLIKTRGQQVTLSCSPISGHRSVSWYQQTPGQGLQFLFEYFSETQRNKGNFPGRFSGRQFSNSRSEMNVSTLELGDSALYLCASSLSLAGTSYEQYFGPGTRLTVT.

The chain combines TRBV30 with TRBJ2-3; D might be TRBD1 (5 bases). Deletions cut 0 bases from V and 4 bases from J, with 11 bases between. The CDR3 consists of 14 residues. Germline assignment: CDR1 GTSNPN and CDR2 SVGIG (reference sequence). DNA of the CDR3: TGTGCCTGGAGTGTAACCAACAGGCCAGATACGCAGTATTTT. Residues: CAWSVTNRPDTQYF. Filled out from reference TRBV30 and TRBJ2-3, the complete variable domain reads SQTIHQWPATLVQPVGSPLSLECTVEGTSNPNLYWYRQAAGRGLQLLFYSVGIGQISSEVPQNLSASRPQDRQFILSSKKLLLSDSGFYLCAWSVTNRPDTQYFGPGTRLTVL.